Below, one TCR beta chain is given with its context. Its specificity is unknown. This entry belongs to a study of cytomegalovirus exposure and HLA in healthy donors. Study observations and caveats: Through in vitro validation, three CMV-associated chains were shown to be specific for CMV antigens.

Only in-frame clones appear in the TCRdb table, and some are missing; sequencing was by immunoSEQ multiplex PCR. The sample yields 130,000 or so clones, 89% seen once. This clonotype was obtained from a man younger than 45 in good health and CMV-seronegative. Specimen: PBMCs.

CDR3 coding DNA: TGTGCCAGCAGTTACCTCAGCGTGAGGCCCACTGAAGCTTTCTTT. This translates into CASSYLSVRPTEAFF. V and J are TRBV6-6 and TRBJ1-1; D is undetermined. V lost 2 bases, J lost 4 bases, and 14 bases lay in between. The CDR3 has 15 amino acids. CDR1 is MNHNY, CDR2 SVGAGI, per germline (reference sequence).